The clone carrying this TCR beta chain occurred a few times. Its cognate antigen is unknown. The sample originates from a study of response to subunit inactivated influenza vaccine. The study's findings and limits: Every seasonal influenza vaccination brings in few new T cells, the authors suggested.

Germline lookup yields CDR1 LGHNA and CDR2 YNFKEQ. This CDR3 contains 13 residues. The germline V and J ends were trimmed by 0 bases and 11 bases, with 14 bases remaining between them. TCRdb re-analysed the RT-PCR reads in MiXCR, keeping a single row per CDR3 protein. The table lists a few hundred thousand distinct CDR3 sequences, 14% of them singletons, with 11% in the top ten. This receptor was obtained from a man between 50 and 59 years old who received an inactivated influenza vaccine. The chain is built from TRBV4-2 and TRBJ2-7; D tentatively fits TRBD1 or TRBD2 (5 bases each). This material consisted of PBMCs from blood, taken roughly 12 days after vaccination. The DNA for the CDR3 is TGTGCCAGCAGCCAAGAACGGGACCGGAGTGAGTACTTC. Translation gives CASSQERDRSEYF.